The clone carrying this TCR beta chain was counted only a few times. Its cognate antigen is unknown. The data derive from a study of T-cell memory formation after mild COVID-19. Whole-study context: In these data, TCR clusters were largely donor specific.

V was clipped by 5 bases and J by 6 bases; unmatched bases: 12. This CDR3 is built from 16 residues. The germline CDR1 and CDR2 sequences are SSHAT and FNYEAQ (reference sequence). General study findings and limits: Several responding clones turned up in pre-infection memory, indicating that cross-reactive memory may have taken part. Clones that contracted from day 15 to 85 were balanced CD4/CD8, while later expanders leaned CD4+.

TCRdb processed the 5' RACE reads anew with MiXCR; each CDR3 protein has one entry. The sample comprises fewer than 500,000 distinct CDR3 sequences, 20% to 25% of which are singletons, and around 12% rests with the top ten. The rearrangement links TRBV7-7 to TRBJ2-2, with 7 bases fitting TRBD1. The source is an adult woman who had mild COVID-19 (a few samples of this study predate the infection). Cell type and time point are not known. The sequenced sample consisted of PBMCs or a T cell subset sorted from them (not recorded which). CDR3 amino acids: CASSPGTAVRAGELFF. In DNA, the CDR3 is TGTGCCAGCAGCCCAGGGACAGCGGTTAGGGCCGGGGAGCTGTTTTTT.